The source of this T cell receptor (beta chain) is a study of memory B cells and T cells in multiple sclerosis. About this clone itself: The antigen is not known.

The germline gives CDR1 SGHRS, CDR2 YFSETQ. V was pared by 4 bases and J by 5 bases, with 15 bases between. This CDR3 contains 14 residues. Separate sequencing covered autoproliferating (CFSE-dim) and non-proliferating (CFSE-high) T cells from stimulus-free culture. Roughly 5.2x10^7 CFSE-labeled PBMCs were cultured 7 days unstimulated, then replicate wells were pooled. CFSE at about 0.5 uM labeled the PBMCs, which were then cultured unstimulated. Generated by immunoSEQ multiplex PCR, the TCRdb table keeps only in-frame clones and is missing some. This table holds approximately 32,000 clones, 86% found once.

The rearrangement joins TRBV5-1 to TRBJ2-5, with a possible D match to TRBD1 (5 bases). The sequence came from a human donor with multiple sclerosis. The sample taken for sequencing was PBMCs from blood kept in culture. The CDR3 sequence: CASSLRGLGETQYF. As DNA, the CDR3 is TGCGCCAGCAGCCTAAGGGGCCTGGGGGAGACCCAGTACTTC.